These T cell receptor beta chains were read from a single sample in a study of CD8+ T cells in alopecia areata. TCRdb's copy holds only in-frame clones and misses some; the assay was immunoSEQ multiplex PCR. The table includes about 97,000 clones, around 45% detected once. Sequencing used CD4+ T cells sorted from blood. The receptors were sampled from a human donor with alopecia areata. Each CDR3 is given with its conserved first and last residue. D genes are given only for firm matches. A clone size is listed for some rows: how often the clone was seen (once, few, many), or a class if it is expanded.

DNA: TGTGCCAGCAGTCATTACCCTCCTGGACAGGGGGCTTATGAGCAGTTCTTC
CDR3: CASSHYPPGQGAYEQFF
J: TRBJ2-1
D: TRBD1
V: TRBV7-2
size: -

DNA: TGCAGCGTTGAAAGACAGGGGAGGGATCAGCCCCAGCATTTT
CDR3: CSVERQGRDQPQHF
J: TRBJ1-5
D: TRBD1
V: TRBV29-1
size: once

DNA: TGCGCCAGCAGCTTGGATGGGACAGGGAGCAATCAGCCCCAGCATTTT
CDR3: CASSLDGTGSNQPQHF
J: TRBJ1-5
D: TRBD1
V: TRBV5-1
size: -

DNA: TGTGCCAGCAGTGAAGTTGTTGAGACCCAGTACTTC
CDR3: CASSEVVETQYF
J: TRBJ2-5
D: -
V: TRBV2
size: -

DNA: TGTGCCAGCAGCTTAGCGTACTACAACCAAGAGACCCAGTACTTC
CDR3: CASSLAYYNQETQYF
J: TRBJ2-5
D: -
V: TRBV7-2
size: few

DNA: TGCGCCAGCAGCCAAGAGTCCCACGGCGGGGGCCCCAATGAGCAGTTCTTC
CDR3: CASSQESHGGGPNEQFF
J: TRBJ2-1
D: -
V: TRBV4-1
size: -

DNA: TGTGCCAGCAGCCATTACACAGGATCCGCCAAAAACATTCAGTACTTC
CDR3: CASSHYTGSAKNIQYF
J: TRBJ2-4
D: -
V: TRBV28
size: -

DNA: TGTGCCAGCAGCCGACCCGTTAACACTGAAGCTTTCTTT
CDR3: CASSRPVNTEAFF
J: TRBJ1-1
D: -
V: TRBV5-6
size: once

DNA: TGTGCCAGCAGCGGACAGGGCTCGGGTACTGAAGCTTTCTTT
CDR3: CASSGQGSGTEAFF
J: TRBJ1-1
D: TRBD1
V: TRBV9
size: -

DNA: TGCAGCGTACGCCGGGACGTCTATGGCTACACCTTC
CDR3: CSVRRDVYGYTF
J: TRBJ1-2
D: -
V: TRBV29-1
size: -

DNA: TGTGCCAGCAGAGGCGGGACAGATGGCTACACCTTC
CDR3: CASRGGTDGYTF
J: TRBJ1-2
D: TRBD1
V: TRBV28
size: few

DNA: TGTGCCAGCAGCTTAGCGAGGGTTGAGGGGACTGAAGCTTTCTTT
CDR3: CASSLARVEGTEAFF
J: TRBJ1-1
D: -
V: TRBV7-9
size: few

DNA: TGCAGCGTCCGGTCGGGTCCCGGGGAGCTGTTTTTT
CDR3: CSVRSGPGELFF
J: TRBJ2-2
D: -
V: TRBV29-1
size: -

DNA: TGTGCCAGCAGTCCCCCCTGGAATCAAGAGACCCAGTACTTC
CDR3: CASSPPWNQETQYF
J: TRBJ2-5
D: -
V: TRBV2
size: -

DNA: TGTGCCAGCAGTTTAACCCTGGAGCAGCCCCAGCATTTT
CDR3: CASSLTLEQPQHF
J: TRBJ1-5
D: -
V: TRBV27
size: -

DNA: TGTGCCAGCAGGTCGAGGGGTGGGACAGGGGGCAATGAGCAGTTCTTC
CDR3: CASRSRGGTGGNEQFF
J: TRBJ2-1
D: TRBD1
V: TRBV11-1
size: -

DNA: TGCAGCGTTGAAGTCAGGGATGGATACGAGCAGTACTTC
CDR3: CSVEVRDGYEQYF
J: TRBJ2-7
D: -
V: TRBV29-1
size: few